This T cell receptor beta chain was recorded in a study of cytomegalovirus exposure and HLA in healthy donors. PCR was performed using 60 Vbeta and 13 Jbeta primers. Generated by immunoSEQ multiplex PCR, the TCRdb table keeps only in-frame clones and is missing some. The sample consists of under 200,000 clones, approximately 84% of them appearing once. Germline V gene data show CDR1 as MNHNY and CDR2 as SVGAGI (reference sequence). The CDR3 contains 12 residues. The sequenced material came from PBMCs. This receptor was taken from a boy between 5 and 17 years old in good health and CMV-seronegative. The chain recombines TRBV6-6 with TRBJ2-5, with 9 bases aligning to TRBD2. The J call may be incorrect, as the DNA end agrees better with TRBJ2-7. DNA for the CDR3: TGTGCCAGCGGGCGGGGGGGCAACGAGCAGTACTTC. Translation: CASGRGGNEQYF.